The 9 T cell receptor beta chains below come from one sample, sequenced in a study of T cell changes during pregnancy in multiple sclerosis. Profiled with immunoSEQ multiplex PCR; TCRdb holds only in-frame clones, not every one. The sample includes approximately 50,000 clones, approximately 90% of them seen just once. Here the sequenced sample was CD4+ T cells from peripheral blood mononuclear cells, taken after pregnancy. These receptors were taken from a female donor with multiple sclerosis, enrolled in a pregnancy study.

The chain carries TRBV19 and TRBJ2-3, with 11 bases matching TRBD2. This CDR3 comprises 16 residues. The germline V gene has CDR1 LNHDA and CDR2 SQIVND (reference sequence). The V segment lost 6 bases and the J segment 1 base; nucleotides outside the gene matches: 6. CDR3 DNA sequence: TGTGCCAGTAGGTCTAGCGGGAGGTCTCGCACAGATACGCAGTATTTT. Its protein is CASRSSGRSRTDTQYF.

Comment on this clone: A junction boundary mismatches the germline segment, possibly from a read error. V is TRBV15 and J is TRBJ2-7; D might be TRBD1 (6 bases). Germline V CDR1 and CDR2: LNHNV, YYDKDF (reference sequence). This CDR3 has 14 amino acids. CDR3 nucleotides: TGTGCCACCAGCCGAGACTTGAACAGGGCCGAGCAGTACTTC. Amino acid sequence: CATSRDLNRAEQYF.

The chain joins TRBV5-4 to TRBJ1-1; perhaps TRBD1 as D (5 bases). Germline V CDR1 and CDR2: SGHNT, YYREEE (reference sequence). The CDR3 extends over 15 amino acids. The ends were cut back, 4 bases at V and 5 bases at J, with 18 bases in the middle. The CDR3 loop reads CASSGAGLKGTEAFF. In DNA form, the CDR3 reads TGTGCCAGCAGCGGGGCGGGACTAAAAGGAACTGAAGCTTTCTTT.

This chain connects TRBV6-6 to TRBJ1-2; D may be TRBD1 (6 bases). The CDR3 is 15 amino acids. V lost 5 bases, J lost 7 bases, and 20 bases lay in between. CDR1 and CDR2 (germline): MNHNY, SVGAGI (reference sequence). This CDR3 reads CASSGPGQGFGGYTF. The CDR3 region has the DNA TGTGCCAGCAGTGGACCCGGGCAGGGGTTTGGTGGCTACACCTTC.

CDR3: CASSLGTGANYGYTF. CDR3 nucleotides: TGTGCCAGCAGCCTGGGGACAGGGGCCAACTATGGCTACACCTTC. The genes are TRBV28 and TRBJ1-2, with 10 nucleotides matching TRBD1. Looked up from germline, CDR1 is MDHEN and CDR2 is SYDVKM. The CDR3 covers 15 residues. Trimming took 6 bases from V and 2 from J; bases not matched to a gene: 6.

The rearrangement links TRBV7-7 to TRBJ2-2; no clear D gene. Germline V gene lookup returns CDR1 SSHAT and CDR2 FNYEAQ (reference sequence). Trimming took off 10 bases at V and 4 bases at J, with 19 bases between the two ends. The CDR3 length is 15 residues. The CDR3 here is CAIIDTGLFTGELFF. The CDR3 region has the DNA TGTGCCATTATCGACACTGGGTTGTTCACCGGGGAGCTGTTTTTT.

This chain uses TRBV7-6 with TRBJ2-7; possibly TRBD1 for D (6 bases). Trimming removed 2 bases at V and 1 base at J, with 12 bases between. The germline V gene encodes CDR1 SGHVS and CDR2 FNYEAQ. This CDR3 has 15 residues. The DNA for the CDR3 is TGTGCCAGCAGCTTAAGAGGGGGTACTTCCTACGAGCAGTACTTC. It codes for CASSLRGGTSYEQYF.

The CDR3 sequence is CASSLRGGQSTGELFF. For the CDR3, the DNA is TGTGCCAGCAGTTTGAGGGGGGGTCAGAGCACCGGGGAGCTGTTTTTT. The chain is built from TRBV28 and TRBJ2-2, with D perhaps matching TRBD2 (7 bases). Deletions cut 3 bases from V and 4 bases from J, with 15 bases between. The CDR3 contains 16 residues. Germline V gene lookup returns CDR1 MDHEN and CDR2 SYDVKM.

The chain couples TRBV29-1 to TRBJ2-5; TRBD1 might be the D (6 bases). This CDR3 is built from 12 residues. Trimming left V 4 bases short and J 1 base short, with 7 bases between. CDR1 and CDR2 from the germline V gene are SQVTM and ANQGSEA. CDR3 protein: CSVAQGQETQYF. The CDR3 DNA reads as TGCAGCGTTGCACAGGGCCAAGAGACCCAGTACTTC.